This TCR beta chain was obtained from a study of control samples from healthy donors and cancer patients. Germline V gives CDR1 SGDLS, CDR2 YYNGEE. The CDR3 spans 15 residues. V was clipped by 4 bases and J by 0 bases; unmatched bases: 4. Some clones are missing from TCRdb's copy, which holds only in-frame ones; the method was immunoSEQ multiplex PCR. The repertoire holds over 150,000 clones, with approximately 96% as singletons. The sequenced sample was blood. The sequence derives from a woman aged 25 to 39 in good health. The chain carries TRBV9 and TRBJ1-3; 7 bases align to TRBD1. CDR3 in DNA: TGTGCCAGCAGCCCACAGGGGACCTCTGGAAACACCATATATTTT. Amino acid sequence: CASSPQGTSGNTIYF.